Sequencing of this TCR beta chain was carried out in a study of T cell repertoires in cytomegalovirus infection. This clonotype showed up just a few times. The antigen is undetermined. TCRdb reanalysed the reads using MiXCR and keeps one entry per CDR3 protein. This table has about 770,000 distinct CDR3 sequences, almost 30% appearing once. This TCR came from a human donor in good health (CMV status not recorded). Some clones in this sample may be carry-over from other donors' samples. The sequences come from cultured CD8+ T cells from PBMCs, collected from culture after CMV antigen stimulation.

The DNA for the CDR3 is TGTGCCAGCAGTCCAGTTACTAACTATGGCTACACCTTC. This encodes CASSPVTNYGYTF. The chain is built from TRBV27 and TRBJ1-2; D is uncertain. Per germline, CDR1 MNHEY and CDR2 SMNVEV (reference sequence). V was cut by 5 bases and J by 0 bases, with 7 bases left in between. The length of the CDR3 is 13 residues.